A single sample is the source of the 30 T cell receptor beta chains below, sequenced in a study of CD8+ T cells in alopecia areata. Sorting separated CD25+CD127- cells from the CD4+ cells of roughly five patients. TCR sequencing used cDNA made by reverse transcription of extracted RNA. Assay used: immunoSEQ multiplex PCR; TCRdb lists only in-frame clones, some missing. Of 30,000 to 40,000 clones listed, around half are singletons. Material for sequencing was CD4+ Tregs sorted from blood. The receptor set was obtained from a human donor with alopecia areata.

The chain uses TRBV5-1 and TRBJ2-2, with D tentatively TRBD1 (6 bases). From germline, CDR1 is SGHRS and CDR2 YFSETQ. The length of the CDR3 is 14 residues. Trimming cost V 0 bases and J 7 bases, with 10 bases left between them. CDR3 DNA: TGCGCCAGCAGCTTGGACAGGGAAAACGGGGAGCTGTTTTTT. Its translation: CASSLDRENGELFF.

In its sample, this clone is medium-sized. This chain links TRBV4-3 with TRBJ2-3, with 9 bases matching TRBD2. The V segment lost 0 bases and the J segment 7 bases; nucleotides outside the gene matches: 8. Looked up from germline, CDR1 is LGHNA and CDR2 is YSLEER. This CDR3 contains 16 residues. Written as DNA, the CDR3 is TGCGCCAGCAGCCAAGATTGGGCTAGCGGGGATAATACGCAGTATTTT. This codes for CASSQDWASGDNTQYF.

The count of this clone is one. The chain is built from TRBV7-2 and TRBJ2-7; no definite D call. This CDR3 spans 12 amino acids. V gave up 3 bases and J gave up 4 bases, with 7 bases separating them. CDR1 SGHTA and CDR2 FQGNSA come from the germline V gene. As DNA, the CDR3 is TGTGCCAGCAGCTTTTCACTATACGAGCAGTACTTC. Its translation is CASSFSLYEQYF.

This clone was picked up a small number of times. The genes are TRBV28 and TRBJ1-3; no reliable D call. Germline loops: CDR1 MDHEN, CDR2 SYDVKM. The length of the CDR3 is 10 residues. V was pared by 8 bases and J by 1 base, with 0 bases between. The CDR3, as DNA: TGTGCCAGCTCTGGAAACACCATATATTTT. It specifies CASSGNTIYF.

V gene TRBV29-1 combines with J gene TRBJ1-1; D may be TRBD1 (6 bases). From germline, CDR1 is SQVTM and CDR2 ANQGSEA. V lost 5 bases and J 4 bases, leaving 17 bases between the germline ends. The CDR3 contains 14 residues. The chain's CDR3 is CSVSGGRGSTEAFF. The DNA for the CDR3 is TGCAGCGTTTCTGGGGGGCGGGGGAGCACTGAAGCTTTCTTT.

This chain uses TRBV7-2 with TRBJ2-5; TRBD2 agrees at 7 bases. Trimming took 4 bases from V and 1 from J; bases not matched to a gene: 12. Germline lookup yields CDR1 SGHTA and CDR2 FQGNSA. The CDR3 is 17 amino acids. In DNA form, the CDR3 reads TGTGCCAGCAGCTACCCCCGGGGGGTAGAAGGCCAAGAGACCCAGTACTTC. This codes for CASSYPRGVEGQETQYF. The whole variable domain, filled in from reference TRBV7-2 and TRBJ2-5, reads GAGVSQSPSNKVTEKGKDVELRCDPISGHTALYWYRQSLGQGLEFLIYFQGNSAPDKSGLPSDRFSAERTGGSVSTLTIQRTQQEDSAVYLCASSYPRGVEGQETQYFGPGTRLLVL.

The chain joins TRBV15 to TRBJ1-2; 8 positions match TRBD1. CDR1 is LNHNV, CDR2 YYDKDF, per germline (reference sequence). J gave up 1 base and V 0 bases, and 7 bases lay outside the gene matches. The CDR3 has 17 amino acids. The CDR3 coding sequence is TGTGCCACCAGCAGAGATTTCAGGGGGCAGAGTAACTATGGCTACACCTTC. Its protein product is CATSRDFRGQSNYGYTF.

The gene calls are TRBV6-5 and TRBJ2-3; tentative D call: TRBD2 (6 bases). Germline values: CDR1 MNHEY, CDR2 SVGAGI. Trimming cost V 0 bases and J 2 bases, with 9 bases left between them. This CDR3 has 15 amino acids. This chain's CDR3 is CASSYSSGFTDTQYF. The CDR3, as DNA: TGTGCCAGCAGTTACTCGAGCGGGTTCACAGATACGCAGTATTTT.

This clone was detected only a few times. This sequence joins TRBV18 and TRBJ2-3; 11 bases agree with TRBD2. CDR1 and CDR2 from the germline V gene are KGHSH and LQKENI. After removal of 3 bases from V and 0 bases from J, the junction contained 2 bases not matched to a gene. The CDR3 has 16 amino acids. The CDR3 nucleotides are TGTGCCAGCTCACCCGGACTAGCGGGCAGCACAGATACGCAGTATTTT. Protein sequence: CASSPGLAGSTDTQYF. The full variable domain, with the rest looked up from reference TRBV18 and TRBJ2-3, is NAGVMQNPRHLVRRRGQEARLRCSPMKGHSHVYWYRQLPEEGLKFMVYLQKENIIDESGMPKERFSAEFPKEGPSILRIQQVVRGDSAAYFCASSPGLAGSTDTQYFGPGTRLTVL.

The V call is TRBV28, the J call TRBJ1-1, with D possibly being TRBD1 (6 bases). Looked up from germline, CDR1 is MDHEN and CDR2 is SYDVKM. V was clipped by 7 bases and J by 4 bases, with 16 bases between them. The CDR3 covers 14 residues. CDR3 loop: CASIPWGPGTEAFF. For the CDR3, the DNA is TGTGCCAGCATTCCGTGGGGGCCGGGCACTGAAGCTTTCTTT.

The rearrangement links TRBV30 to TRBJ1-1; TRBD1 agrees at 9 bases. Germline V gene data show CDR1 as GTSNPN and CDR2 as SVGIG (reference sequence). With V trimmed by 0 bases and J by 10 bases, 9 bases remained unmatched. This CDR3 region has 14 residues. CDR3 amino acids: CAWSVRGQGIAAFF. CDR3 sequence (DNA): TGTGCCTGGAGTGTACGCGGACAGGGGATAGCAGCTTTCTTT.

The chain couples TRBV5-1 to TRBJ2-4; TRBD2 agrees at 8 bases. With 0 bases clipped from V and 8 bases from J, the junction kept 4 bases outside the gene matches. This CDR3 contains 14 residues. The germline gives CDR1 SGHRS, CDR2 YFSETQ. CDR3 DNA: TGCGCCAGCAGCTTGGCAGCGGGGGATGACATTCAGTACTTC. It translates to CASSLAAGDDIQYF.

This clone was observed a handful of times. The chain uses TRBV4-3 and TRBJ2-3; 9 bases match TRBD1. The CDR3 covers 16 residues. Germline trimming cut 4 bases from V and 2 bases from J; bases unmatched to any gene: 7. Germline CDR1 is LGHNA and CDR2 is YSLEER. The CDR3 here is CASSRSTGGHTDTQYF. DNA for the CDR3: TGCGCCAGCAGCCGATCGACAGGGGGACACACAGATACGCAGTATTTT.

This clone was counted only a few times. The CDR3 spells CASSLSRGLDEQYF. CDR3 in DNA: TGTGCCAGCTCCCTTTCGCGGGGTCTCGACGAGCAGTACTTC. The chain carries TRBV18 and TRBJ2-7; tentatively, D is TRBD2 (6 bases). The CDR3 is made up of 14 amino acids. Germline V gene sequence: CDR1 KGHSH, CDR2 LQKENI. Trimming removed 6 bases from V and 5 bases from J, with 17 bases in between.

The chain uses TRBV9 and TRBJ2-5; weak D call: TRBD2 (5 bases). This CDR3 spans 16 amino acids. Germline loops: CDR1 SGDLS, CDR2 YYNGEE. V shed 0 bases and J shed 5 bases, with 17 bases lying between them. DNA of the CDR3: TGTGCCAGCAGCGTAGGCCCCACGGGAACCCGGGAGACCCAGTACTTC. Translation gives CASSVGPTGTRETQYF.

This chain connects TRBV6-5 to TRBJ2-7; TRBD2 might be the D (5 bases). The germline V gene encodes CDR1 MNHEY and CDR2 SVGAGI. The CDR3 has 15 residues. V lost 2 bases and J 4 bases, leaving 15 bases between the germline ends. CDR3 sequence (DNA): TGTGCCAGCAGTTACGCCCCCTCCGGGGAATACGAGCAGTACTTC. The encoded protein is CASSYAPSGEYEQYF.

The V call is TRBV5-1, the J call TRBJ2-1, with unresolved D. V was trimmed by 4 bases and J by 4 bases, leaving 3 bases between them. Germline V gives CDR1 SGHRS, CDR2 YFSETQ. CDR3 length: 11 residues. CDR3 region: CASSTYNEQFF. The CDR3 DNA follows: TGCGCCAGCAGCACTTACAATGAGCAGTTCTTC. The complete variable domain, with remaining parts taken from reference TRBV5-1 and TRBJ2-1, reads KAGVTQTPRYLIKTRGQQVTLSCSPISGHRSVSWYQQTPGQGLQFLFEYFSETQRNKGNFPGRFSGRQFSNSRSEMNVSTLELGDSALYLCASSTYNEQFFGPGTRLTVL.

The genes are TRBV7-2 and TRBJ2-7; D gene ambiguous. The CDR3 extends over 13 amino acids. Germline CDR1 reads SGHTA; CDR2 reads FQGNSA. The germline V and J ends were trimmed by 2 bases and 4 bases, with 9 bases remaining between them. Here the CDR3 DNA reads TGTGCCAGCAGCTTAAGTGACGAATACGAGCAGTACTTC. Encoded protein: CASSLSDEYEQYF. Complete variable domain (other parts from reference TRBV7-2 and TRBJ2-7): GAGVSQSPSNKVTEKGKDVELRCDPISGHTALYWYRQSLGQGLEFLIYFQGNSAPDKSGLPSDRFSAERTGGSVSTLTIQRTQQEDSAVYLCASSLSDEYEQYFGPGTRLTVT.

This chain joins TRBV6-1 and TRBJ2-2, with D possibly matching TRBD2 (5 bases). CDR3 length equals 17 residues. V dropped 1 base and J dropped 6 bases, with 18 bases sitting between them. Germline V gene sequence: CDR1 MNHNS, CDR2 SASEGT. The CDR3 nucleotides are TGTGCCAGCAGTGAAGTACAGTCCCCGGGGTTCGCCGGGGAGCTGTTTTTT. It codes for CASSEVQSPGFAGELFF.

This clone is medium-sized. V gene TRBV18 combines with J gene TRBJ2-5; possibly TRBD2 for D (6 bases). This CDR3 has 13 residues. V lost 4 bases to trimming and J lost 4 bases, with 10 bases between them. Germline CDR1 reads KGHSH; CDR2 reads LQKENI. The CDR3: CASSRAGGETQYF. The DNA of the CDR3 is TGTGCCAGCTCACGGGCCGGGGGAGAGACCCAGTACTTC.

The chain recombines TRBV29-1 with TRBJ2-7; 8 bases are a match to TRBD1. With 3 bases clipped from V and 2 bases from J, the junction kept 0 bases outside the gene matches. Germline-derived CDR1 and CDR2 are SQVTM and ANQGSEA. The CDR3 has 12 residues. CDR3 protein: CSVEGQAYEQYF. The DNA for the CDR3 is TGCAGCGTTGAGGGACAGGCCTACGAGCAGTACTTC.

This sequence joins TRBV18 and TRBJ2-7; 7 nucleotides match TRBD2. The V segment lost 2 bases and the J segment 6 bases; nucleotides outside the gene matches: 7. Germline lookup yields CDR1 KGHSH and CDR2 LQKENI. The CDR3 length is 14 residues. CDR3 protein: CASSPEARGVEQYF. The CDR3 DNA reads as TGTGCCAGCTCACCAGAGGCCCGGGGGGTCGAGCAGTACTTC.

The chain carries TRBV10-3 and TRBJ2-4; the match to TRBD2 covers 8 bases. The CDR3 sequence is 14 residues long. V trimming: 8 bases; J trimming: 1 base; junction bases outside the gene matches: 4. Germline CDR1 and CDR2: ENHRY and SYGVKD. The CDR3, as DNA: TGTGCCATCGGGGAGCGGGGGGCCAAAAACATTCAGTACTTC. Protein: CAIGERGAKNIQYF.

The gene calls are TRBV7-3 and TRBJ2-1; 8 bases match TRBD2. The ends lost 5 bases at V and 9 bases at J; junction bases unmatched: 12. Germline V lookup: CDR1 SGHTA, CDR2 FQGTGA. The CDR3 sequence is 15 residues long. CDR3 sequence reads: CASSPFSGIRGEQFF. DNA for the CDR3: TGTGCCAGCAGCCCCTTTAGCGGGATCAGGGGTGAGCAGTTCTTC.

The J gene is TRBJ2-5, the V gene TRBV7-6; 9 nucleotides align to TRBD2. Germline CDR1 and CDR2: SGHVS and FNYEAQ. The CDR3 totals 17 residues. V trimming: 2 bases; J trimming: 4 bases; junction bases outside the gene matches: 11. The CDR3 sequence: CASSLRLAGNWGETQYF. CDR3 in DNA: TGTGCCAGCAGCTTACGGCTAGCGGGGAACTGGGGAGAGACCCAGTACTTC. The full variable domain, with the rest looked up from reference TRBV7-6 and TRBJ2-5, is GAGVSQSPRYKVTKRGQDVALRCDPISGHVSLYWYRQALGQGPEFLTYFNYEAQQDKSGLPNDRFSAERPEGSISTLTIQRTEQRDSAMYRCASSLRLAGNWGETQYFGPGTRLLVL.

The chain links TRBV7-2 to TRBJ2-7; the D gene could be TRBD1 or TRBD2 (5 bases each). The V and J ends lost 3 bases and 0 bases respectively, with 12 bases between them. Germline CDR1 is SGHTA and CDR2 is FQGNSA. The CDR3 has 15 amino acids. The CDR3 sequence is CASSLRGSLSYEQYF. CDR3 DNA sequence: TGTGCCAGCAGCTTGAGGGGTTCACTCTCCTACGAGCAGTACTTC.

This chain joins TRBV18 and TRBJ1-6; maybe TRBD1 (5 bases). V dropped 1 base and J dropped 5 bases, with 12 bases sitting between them. The CDR3 runs to 16 residues. Per the germline V gene, CDR1 is KGHSH and CDR2 is LQKENI. For the CDR3, the DNA is TGTGCCAGCTCACCACGGGTCAGGGTTGATAATTCACCCCTCCACTTT. It translates to CASSPRVRVDNSPLHF.

This chain joins TRBV14 and TRBJ2-7, with 8 bases lining up with TRBD1. The CDR3 contains 13 residues. Per germline, CDR1 SGHDN and CDR2 FVKESK. After removal of 1 base from V and 11 bases from J, the junction contained 7 bases not matched to a gene. CDR3: CASSQAPDREKYF. For the CDR3, the DNA is TGTGCCAGCAGCCAAGCTCCGGACAGGGAGAAGTACTTC.

The CDR3 loop is CASSEAGALYYGYTF. The DNA of the CDR3 is TGTGCCAGCAGTGAAGCGGGGGCCCTATACTATGGCTACACCTTC. This sequence joins TRBV2 and TRBJ1-2; D may be TRBD1 (6 bases). Trimming shortened V by 0 bases and J by 3 bases, and 11 bases separated the two germline ends. CDR3 length: 15 amino acids. Per germline, CDR1 SNHLY and CDR2 FYNNEI.

This chain links TRBV6-5 with TRBJ1-2, with 8 positions matching TRBD1. V lost 5 bases to trimming and J lost 6 bases; unmatched junction nucleotides: 5. The CDR3 spans 13 residues. Germline V lookup: CDR1 MNHEY, CDR2 SVGAGI. In DNA, the CDR3 is TGTGCCAGCAGTCGGACAGGGACTGATGGCTACACCTTC. This encodes CASSRTGTDGYTF.